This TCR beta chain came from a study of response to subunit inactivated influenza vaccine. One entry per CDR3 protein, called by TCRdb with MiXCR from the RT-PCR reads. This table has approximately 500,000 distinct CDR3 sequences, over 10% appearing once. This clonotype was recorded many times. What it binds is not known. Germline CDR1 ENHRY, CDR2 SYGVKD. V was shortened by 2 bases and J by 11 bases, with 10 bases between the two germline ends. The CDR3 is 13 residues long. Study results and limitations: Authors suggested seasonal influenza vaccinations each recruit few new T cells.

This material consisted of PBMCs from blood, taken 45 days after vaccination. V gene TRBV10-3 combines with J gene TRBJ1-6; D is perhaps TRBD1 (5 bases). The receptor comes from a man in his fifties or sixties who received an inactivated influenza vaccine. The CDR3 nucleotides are TGTGCCATCAGTGAGGTTGGGGCTACACCCCTCCACTTT. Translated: CAISEVGATPLHF.